Shown below are 27 T cell receptor beta chains from a single sample sequenced in a study of regulatory T cells in long-lasting Graves disease. The time point was: newly diagnosed GD, antithyroid drugs for less than 3 months. Isolated PBMC RNA provided the starting material for the TCR library. Construction of the TCR beta libraries employed iRepertoire HTBI primers in conjunction with Arm-PCR of CDR3 regions. TCRdb reprocessed the multiplex PCR reads with MiXCR, giving one entry per CDR3 protein. The table lists 420,000 or so distinct CDR3 sequences, about 17% of them singletons, with about 25% in the top ten. These sequences were also reported in another study, on T cells in Graves' hyperthyroidism and ophthalmopathy.

The sample here was peripheral blood mononuclear cells (PBMCs), taken at new diagnosis, from a patient treated with antithyroid drugs. Receptors were obtained from a young woman with Graves disease.

In regard to this clonotype: A much bigger clone sits one base away, suggesting this may be a read error. The chain is built from TRBV20-1 and TRBJ2-5, with 12 nucleotides matching TRBD2. From germline, CDR1 is DFQATT and CDR2 SNEGSKA (reference sequence). The CDR3 sequence is 14 residues long. The CDR3 loop is CSARVTSGSKTQHF. As DNA, the CDR3 is TGCAGTGCTAGAGTGACTAGCGGGAGTAAGACCCAGCACTTC.

This clonotype was seen many times. The V and J genes are TRBV24-1 and TRBJ2-3, with D unresolved. The length of the CDR3 is 20 residues. Germline V gene lookup returns CDR1 KGHDR and CDR2 SFDVKD. Trimming shortened V by 3 bases and J by 2 bases, and 26 bases separated the two germline ends. DNA for the CDR3: TGTGCCACCAGTGATCCTTCCTCAAGACTCCATTCACCTTACACAGATACGCAGTATTTT. This sequence encodes CATSDPSSRLHSPYTDTQYF.

There are many counts of this clonotype. The rearrangement joins TRBV28 to TRBJ2-3; D unclear. Trimming pared 0 bases from V and 2 bases from J, leaving 15 bases between. The CDR3 covers 17 residues. Germline-derived CDR1 and CDR2 are MDHEN and SYDVKM. CDR3 DNA: TGTGCCAGCAGTTTATGGGGTACTAAACCTTACACAGATACGCAGTATTTT. Protein product: CASSLWGTKPYTDTQYF. The variable domain in full, completed from reference TRBV28 and TRBJ2-3, reads DVKVTQSSRYLVKRTGEKVFLECVQDMDHENMFWYRQDPGLGLRLIYFSYDVKMKEKGDIPEGYSVSREKKERFSLILESASTNQTSMYLCASSLWGTKPYTDTQYFGPGTRLTVL.

This clonotype was seen only a few times. This chain uses TRBV27 with TRBJ2-3, with D uncertain. V was clipped by 3 bases and J by 0 bases, with 10 bases between them. CDR3 length: 15 amino acids. Per the germline V gene, CDR1 is MNHEY and CDR2 is SMNVEV (reference sequence). CDR3 in amino acids: CASSFSSVSTDTQYF. Written as DNA, the CDR3 is TGTGCCAGCAGTTTCTCAAGCGTTAGCACAGATACGCAGTATTTT.

This sequence joins TRBV5-5 and TRBJ2-1; D is uncertain. The length of the CDR3 is 13 residues. Germline lookup yields CDR1 SGHKS and CDR2 YYEKEE (reference sequence). The V gene lost 4 bases and the J gene lost 6 bases, with 11 bases spanning the gap. CDR3 loop: CASSVALSNEQFF. CDR3 nucleotide sequence: TGTGCCAGCAGCGTGGCGTTGAGCAATGAGCAGTTCTTC.

V gene TRBV12-3 or TRBV12-4 combines with J gene TRBJ2-1, with D uncertain. V lost 3 bases and J lost 12, with 9 bases in between. This CDR3 has 11 residues. The CDR3, as DNA: TGTGCCAGCAGTTTTAGGCAGGTGCAGTTCTTC. Translating gives CASSFRQVQFF.

This chain connects TRBV5-1 to TRBJ2-3, with D tentatively TRBD1 or TRBD2 (11 bases each). The CDR3 is 22 amino acids. The germline gives CDR1 SGHRS, CDR2 YFSETQ. The V gene lost 3 bases and the J gene lost 4 bases, with 36 bases spanning the gap. CDR3 DNA: TGCGCCAGCAGCTCGGACAGGGGGCTTACGGCGACTAGCGGGATCTTGGCAGATACGCAGTATTTT. This encodes CASSSDRGLTATSGILADTQYF.

In this sample, this clonotype turned up many times. CDR3 bases: TGTGCCAGCAGTTCCCAAGGACAGTCGCTCTACGAGCAGTACTTC. This encodes CASSSQGQSLYEQYF. V gene TRBV28 combines with J gene TRBJ2-7, with D possibly TRBD1 on 6 matching bases. Germline V gene data show CDR1 as MDHEN and CDR2 as SYDVKM. The ends were cut back, 4 bases at V and 3 bases at J, with 16 bases in the middle. This CDR3 has 15 amino acids.

This clonotype was seen at least ten times. V and J are TRBV29-1 and TRBJ2-7; possible D gene TRBD2, 6 bases. V was trimmed by 4 bases and J by 3 bases, leaving 13 bases between them. CDR1 SQVTM and CDR2 ANQGSEA come from the germline V gene. CDR3 length: 13 amino acids. CDR3 in DNA: TGCAGCGTTGGTATGCGGGGCCTCTACGAGCAGTACTTC. This gives the protein CSVGMRGLYEQYF.

The chain uses TRBV30 and TRBJ1-2, with unresolved D. Germline V gene sequence: CDR1 GTSNPN, CDR2 SVGIG (reference sequence). V lost 7 bases and J 7 bases, leaving 31 bases between the germline ends. This CDR3 has 17 residues. The CDR3 region has the DNA TGTGCCTCAATAATCTCTCTAGGCACACCGCGGTCCATTGGCTACACCTTC. Amino acids: CASIISLGTPRSIGYTF.

This clonotype has at least ten counts. The genes are TRBV28 and TRBJ1-1; 7 positions match TRBD1. The CDR3 extends over 16 amino acids. CDR1 is MDHEN, CDR2 SYDVKM, per germline. Trimming at V came to 1 base and at J to 2 bases, leaving 7 bases not matched to a gene. This chain's CDR3 is CASSLSRQGVNTEAFF. CDR3 sequence (DNA): TGTGCCAGCAGTTTATCCAGACAGGGTGTCAACACTGAAGCTTTCTTT.

The V gene is TRBV7-6, the J gene TRBJ2-2; 10 bases fit TRBD1. The V gene's germline CDR1 is SGHVS and CDR2 FNYEAQ. Germline trimming cut 3 bases from V and 5 bases from J; bases unmatched to any gene: 6. The CDR3 sequence is 16 residues long. CDR3 region: CASSFDDRGRTGELFF. The DNA of the CDR3 is TGTGCCAGCAGCTTCGACGACAGGGGGCGTACCGGGGAGCTGTTTTTT. The full variable domain, in which reference TRBV7-6 and TRBJ2-2 provide the parts outside the CDR3, is GAGVSQSPRYKVTKRGQDVALRCDPISGHVSLYWYRQALGQGPEFLTYFNYEAQQDKSGLPNDRFSAERPEGSISTLTIQRTEQRDSAMYRCASSFDDRGRTGELFFGEGSRLTVL.

For this clonotype: One end of the junction does not line up with germline, which may come from a read error. The chain employs TRBV6-5 and TRBJ2-1; D gene unclear. The CDR3 totals 15 residues. The germline V gene has CDR1 MNHEY and CDR2 SVGAGI. Here the CDR3 reads CASSYHPTLINEQLF. As DNA, the CDR3 is TGTGCCAGCAGTTACCACCCCACACTCATAAATGAGCAGCTCTTC.

This clonotype was counted only a few times. The chain employs TRBV6-1 and TRBJ2-2; D perhaps matches TRBD1 (5 bases). The ends were cut back, 8 bases at V and 3 bases at J, with 10 bases in the middle. The CDR3 spans 13 residues. Per the germline V gene, CDR1 is MNHNS and CDR2 is SASEGT. The CDR3 here is CASAQGDTGELFF. The CDR3 DNA is TGTGCCAGCGCCCAAGGGGACACCGGGGAGCTGTTTTTT.

The V call is TRBV12-3 or TRBV12-4, the J call TRBJ2-3; D remains ambiguous. The V gene lost 2 bases and the J gene lost 4 bases, with 13 bases spanning the gap. This CDR3 contains 15 residues. For the CDR3, the DNA is TGTGCCAGCAGTTTAACAGCTACGGCGGCAGATACGCAGTATTTT. It is translated as CASSLTATAADTQYF.

This clonotype was detected many times. The chain combines TRBV10-3 with TRBJ2-7; D perhaps matches TRBD2 (5 bases). CDR3 length: 13 amino acids. Trimming took 7 bases from V and 1 from J, leaving 11 bases between them. Germline CDR1 reads ENHRY; CDR2 reads SYGVKD. CDR3 DNA: TGTGCCATCAATAGCGACACGTCCTACGAGCAGTACTTC. Translated, it gives CAINSDTSYEQYF.

This clonotype has at least ten counts. The chain is built from TRBV27 and TRBJ2-1; 7 nucleotides align to TRBD1. After removal of 5 bases from V and 2 bases from J, the junction contained 3 bases not matched to a gene. The germline gives CDR1 MNHEY, CDR2 SMNVEV (reference sequence). The length of the CDR3 is 14 residues. In nucleotides, the CDR3 is TGTGCCAGCAGTAATGACAGGGCCTACAATGAGCAGTTCTTC. Its translation: CASSNDRAYNEQFF.

This clonotype came up once. The V call is TRBV6-2 or TRBV6-3, the J call TRBJ2-5; TRBD1 aligns across 7 bases. The CDR3 has 16 amino acids. The V gene's germline CDR1 is MNHEY and CDR2 SVGEGT. V shed 6 bases and J 11 bases; nucleotides not matched to a gene: 21. As DNA, the CDR3 is TGTGCCAGCAGCCGCAGAACAGGGGAATCCTACAATGAGCAGTACTTC. Residues: CASSRRTGESYNEQYF.

In its sample, this clonotype was seen a few times. The rearrangement uses TRBV6-2 or TRBV6-3 and TRBJ2-3; the D is unclear. The V gene lost 5 bases and the J gene lost 1 base, with 19 bases spanning the gap. The CDR3 consists of 17 residues. Germline V gene sequence: CDR1 MNHEY, CDR2 SVGEGT. The CDR3 region has the DNA TGTGCCAGCAGTGAAAGGCCTCCGGCATGGGGCACAGATACGCAGTATTTT. This gives the protein CASSERPPAWGTDTQYF.

This clonotype was seen at least ten times. The chain employs TRBV2 and TRBJ2-5; D gene ambiguous. V shed 7 bases and J shed 1 base, with 10 bases lying between them. CDR1 and CDR2 (germline): SNHLY, FYNNEI. There are 13 residues in the CDR3. DNA for the CDR3: TGTGCCAGCATTTACGGCTTCCAAGAGACCCAGTACTTC. It translates to CASIYGFQETQYF.

This clonotype was counted only a few times. J is TRBJ2-1 and V is TRBV6-1; D is possibly TRBD2 (6 bases). This CDR3 is built from 14 residues. Germline values: CDR1 MNHNS, CDR2 SASEGT. The V and J ends lost 5 bases and 6 bases respectively, with 14 bases between them. CDR3 in amino acids: CASSPRLASNEQFF. The DNA of the CDR3 is TGTGCCAGCAGTCCGAGGCTAGCGAGCAATGAGCAGTTCTTC.

This clonotype was counted at least ten times. The chain combines TRBV28 with TRBJ2-3; D is unresolved. There are 13 residues in the CDR3. Germline V lookup: CDR1 MDHEN, CDR2 SYDVKM. The germline V and J ends were trimmed by 2 bases and 6 bases, with 9 bases remaining between them. CDR3 in DNA: TGTGCCAGCAGTTTAGCCAATAGGGATACGCAGTATTTT. Protein sequence: CASSLANRDTQYF. The full variable domain, with the rest looked up from reference TRBV28 and TRBJ2-3, is DVKVTQSSRYLVKRTGEKVFLECVQDMDHENMFWYRQDPGLGLRLIYFSYDVKMKEKGDIPEGYSVSREKKERFSLILESASTNQTSMYLCASSLANRDTQYFGPGTRLTVL.

This clonotype was recorded at least ten times. The chain carries TRBV5-1 and TRBJ2-7; unclear D gene. Germline V gives CDR1 SGHRS, CDR2 YFSETQ. This CDR3 is built from 15 residues. Between the trimmed V and J ends, which lost 0 bases and 2 bases, there was a span of 12 bases. CDR3 DNA: TGCGCCAGCAGCTTGGATCAGGTGTTGGCCTACGAGCAGTACTTC. Amino acids: CASSLDQVLAYEQYF.

At least ten counts were recorded for this clonotype. The chain combines TRBV12-3 or TRBV12-4 with TRBJ2-7; 12 bases match TRBD2. The CDR3 consists of 17 residues. V was pared by 3 bases and J by 4 bases, with 10 bases of the junction left unmatched. CDR3: CASSLGPAGTSGYEQYF. The CDR3 nucleotides are TGTGCCAGCAGTTTGGGGCCAGCCGGGACTAGCGGGTACGAGCAGTACTTC.

At least ten counts were recorded for this clonotype. The CDR3 bases are TGCAGTGCTAGGCCGGGACAGGGGGCGCAGGGCGTCAATTACGAGCAGTACTTC. It is translated as CSARPGQGAQGVNYEQYF. The V call is TRBV20-1, the J call TRBJ2-7, with 12 bases that match TRBD1. Germline V lookup: CDR1 DFQATT, CDR2 SNEGSKA (reference sequence). V lost 3 bases to trimming and J lost 4 bases; unmatched junction nucleotides: 16. The CDR3 covers 18 residues.

This clonotype was recorded a few times. The CDR3 loop is CASSPMVGNEQFF. The CDR3 DNA follows: TGTGCCAGCAGCCCCATGGTAGGGAATGAGCAGTTCTTC. V gene TRBV5-4 combines with J gene TRBJ2-1; D is undetermined. Germline values: CDR1 SGHNT, CDR2 YYREEE (reference sequence). The CDR3 sequence is 13 residues long. The V end lost 4 bases, the J end lost 7 bases, and 12 bases lay between the germline ends.

This chain joins TRBV28 and TRBJ1-2; a weak D match, TRBD1 (6 bases). The CDR3 totals 17 residues. The V gene lost 9 bases and the J gene lost 4 bases, with 27 bases spanning the gap. Germline CDR1 MDHEN, CDR2 SYDVKM. DNA of the CDR3: TGTGCCAGACAATGCGGGAACCGGGACACCGGCCGCTATGGCTACACCTTC. Translation: CARQCGNRDTGRYGYTF.